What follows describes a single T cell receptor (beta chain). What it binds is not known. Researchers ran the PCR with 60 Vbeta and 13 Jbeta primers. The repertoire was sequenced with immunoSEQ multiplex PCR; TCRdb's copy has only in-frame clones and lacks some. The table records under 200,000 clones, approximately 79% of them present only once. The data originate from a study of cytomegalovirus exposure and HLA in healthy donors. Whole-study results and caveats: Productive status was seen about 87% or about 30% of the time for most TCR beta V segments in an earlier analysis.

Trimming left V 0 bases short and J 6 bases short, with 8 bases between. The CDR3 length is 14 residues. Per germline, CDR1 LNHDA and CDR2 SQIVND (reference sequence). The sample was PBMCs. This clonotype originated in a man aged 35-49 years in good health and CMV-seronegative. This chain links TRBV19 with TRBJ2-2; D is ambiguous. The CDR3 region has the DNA TGTGCCAGTAGTATAGATCCCTCGGCCGGGGAGCTGTTTTTT. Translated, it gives CASSIDPSAGELFF.